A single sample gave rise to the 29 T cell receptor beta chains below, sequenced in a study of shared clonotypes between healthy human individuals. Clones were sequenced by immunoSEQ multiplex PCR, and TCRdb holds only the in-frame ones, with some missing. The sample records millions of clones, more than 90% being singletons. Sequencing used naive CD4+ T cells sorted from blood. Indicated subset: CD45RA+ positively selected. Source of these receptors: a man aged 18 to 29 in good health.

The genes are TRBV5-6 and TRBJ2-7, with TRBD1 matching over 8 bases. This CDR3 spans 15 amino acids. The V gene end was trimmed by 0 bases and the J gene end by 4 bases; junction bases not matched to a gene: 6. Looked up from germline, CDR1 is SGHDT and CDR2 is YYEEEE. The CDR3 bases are TGTGCCAGCAGCTTGGCGGGACAGGCCGTTTACGAGCAGTACTTC. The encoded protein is CASSLAGQAVYEQYF.

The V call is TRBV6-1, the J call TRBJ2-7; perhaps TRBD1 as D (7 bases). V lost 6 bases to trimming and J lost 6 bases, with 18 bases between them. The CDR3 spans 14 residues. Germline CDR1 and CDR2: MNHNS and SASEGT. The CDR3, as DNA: TGTGCCAGCAGCGTTGACAGGGCGGGACTCGAGCAGTACTTC. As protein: CASSVDRAGLEQYF.

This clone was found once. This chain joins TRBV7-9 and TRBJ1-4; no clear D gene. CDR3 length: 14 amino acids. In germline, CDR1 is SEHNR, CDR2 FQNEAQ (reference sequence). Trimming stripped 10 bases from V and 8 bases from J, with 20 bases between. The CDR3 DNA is TGTGCCATCGATCCAAGTGTAGGAAGGGAAAAACTGTTTTTT. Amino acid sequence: CAIDPSVGREKLFF.

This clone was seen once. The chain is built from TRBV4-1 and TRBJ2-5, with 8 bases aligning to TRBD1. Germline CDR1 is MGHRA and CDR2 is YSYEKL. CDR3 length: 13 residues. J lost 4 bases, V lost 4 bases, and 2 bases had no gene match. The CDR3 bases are TGCGCCAGCAGCCGCACAGGGGGAGAGACCCAGTACTTC. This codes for CASSRTGGETQYF.

In nucleotides, the CDR3 is TGTGCCAGCAGCTTGAGCGGGGGGGCCGTCAATGAGCAGTTCTTC. Translated, it gives CASSLSGGAVNEQFF. The V call is TRBV7-3, the J call TRBJ2-1; TRBD2 matches at 10 bases. The CDR3 runs to 15 residues. Germline V gene sequence: CDR1 SGHTA, CDR2 FQGTGA. Germline trimming cut 3 bases from V and 6 bases from J; bases unmatched to any gene: 5.

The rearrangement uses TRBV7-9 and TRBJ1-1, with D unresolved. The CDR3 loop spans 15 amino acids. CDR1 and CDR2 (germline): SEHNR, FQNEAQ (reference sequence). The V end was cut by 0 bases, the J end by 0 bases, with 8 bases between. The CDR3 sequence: CASSLASQLNTEAFF. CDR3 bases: TGTGCCAGCAGCTTAGCGTCCCAGCTGAACACTGAAGCTTTCTTT.

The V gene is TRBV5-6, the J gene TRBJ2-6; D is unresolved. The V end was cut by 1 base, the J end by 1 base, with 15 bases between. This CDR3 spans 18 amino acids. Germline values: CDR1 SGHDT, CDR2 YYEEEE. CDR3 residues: CASSLSIYRTSGANVLTF. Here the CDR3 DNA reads TGTGCCAGCAGCTTGTCAATCTACCGAACTTCTGGGGCCAACGTCCTGACTTTC.

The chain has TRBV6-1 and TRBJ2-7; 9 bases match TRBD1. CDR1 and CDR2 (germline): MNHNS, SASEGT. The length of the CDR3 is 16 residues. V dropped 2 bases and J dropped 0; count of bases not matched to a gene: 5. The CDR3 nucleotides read TGTGCCAGCAGTGAATATTTGGGACAGGGCTCCTACGAGCAGTACTTC. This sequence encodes CASSEYLGQGSYEQYF.

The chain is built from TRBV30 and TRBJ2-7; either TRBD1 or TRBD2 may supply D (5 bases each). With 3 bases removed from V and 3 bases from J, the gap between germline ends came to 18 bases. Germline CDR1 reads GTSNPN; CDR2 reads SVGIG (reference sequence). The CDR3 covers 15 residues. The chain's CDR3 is CAWSGLRGANYEQYF. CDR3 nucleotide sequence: TGTGCCTGGAGCGGGTTACGAGGGGCGAACTACGAGCAGTACTTC.

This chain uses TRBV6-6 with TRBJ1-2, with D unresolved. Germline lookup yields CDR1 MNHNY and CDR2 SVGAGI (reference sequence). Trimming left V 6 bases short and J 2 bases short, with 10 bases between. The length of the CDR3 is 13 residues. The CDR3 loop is CASRYTSNYGYTF. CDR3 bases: TGTGCCAGCAGGTACACCTCCAACTATGGCTACACCTTC.

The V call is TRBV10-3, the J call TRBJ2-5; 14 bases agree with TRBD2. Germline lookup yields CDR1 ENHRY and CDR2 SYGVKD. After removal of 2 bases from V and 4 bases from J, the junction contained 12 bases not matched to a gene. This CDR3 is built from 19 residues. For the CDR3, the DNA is TGTGCCATCAGTGAGCCTGGGACTAGCGGGAGCTTAAGGGGAGAGACCCAGTACTTC. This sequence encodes CAISEPGTSGSLRGETQYF.

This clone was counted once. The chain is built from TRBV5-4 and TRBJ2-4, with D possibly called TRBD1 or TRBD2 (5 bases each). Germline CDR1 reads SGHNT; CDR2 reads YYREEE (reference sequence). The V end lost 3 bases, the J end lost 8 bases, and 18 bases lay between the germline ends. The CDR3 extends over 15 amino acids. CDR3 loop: CASSSGTGRVDIQYF. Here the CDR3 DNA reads TGTGCCAGCAGCTCGGGAACCGGCAGGGTTGACATTCAGTACTTC. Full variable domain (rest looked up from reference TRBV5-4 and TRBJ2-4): ETGVTQSPTHLIKTRGQQVTLRCSSQSGHNTVSWYQQALGQGPQFIFQYYREEENGRGNFPPRFSGLQFPNYSSELNVNALELDDSALYLCASSSGTGRVDIQYFGAGTRLSVL.

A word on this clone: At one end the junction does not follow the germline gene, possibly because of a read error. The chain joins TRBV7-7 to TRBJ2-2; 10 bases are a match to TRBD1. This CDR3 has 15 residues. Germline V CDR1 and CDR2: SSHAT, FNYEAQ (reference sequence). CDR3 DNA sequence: TGTGCTAGCAGTCGCGACAGGGGGCGGACCGGGGAGCTGTTTTTT. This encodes CASSRDRGRTGELFF.

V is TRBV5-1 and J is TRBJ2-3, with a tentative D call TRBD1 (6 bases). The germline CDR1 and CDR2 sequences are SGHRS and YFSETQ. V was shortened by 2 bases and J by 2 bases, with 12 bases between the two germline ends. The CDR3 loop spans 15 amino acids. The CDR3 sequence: CASSLDGDTTDTQYF. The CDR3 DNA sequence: TGCGCCAGCAGCTTAGATGGGGACACCACAGATACGCAGTATTTT.

CDR3 DNA: TGTGCCAGCAGTTTTTGGGGTGGGACCACTGAAGCTTTCTTT. It yields the protein CASSFWGGTTEAFF. This rearrangement joins TRBV6-5 to TRBJ1-1, with D possibly matching TRBD1 (5 bases). The CDR3 is made up of 14 amino acids. Germline CDR1 and CDR2: MNHEY and SVGAGI. Deletions cut 4 bases from V and 4 bases from J, with 13 bases between.

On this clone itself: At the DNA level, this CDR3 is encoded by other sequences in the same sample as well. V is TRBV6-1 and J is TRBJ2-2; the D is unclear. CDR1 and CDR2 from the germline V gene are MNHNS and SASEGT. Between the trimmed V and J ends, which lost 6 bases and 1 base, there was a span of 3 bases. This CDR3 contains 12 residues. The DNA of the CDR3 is TGTGCCAGCAGGGAGAACACCGGGGAGCTGTTTTTT. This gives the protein CASRENTGELFF.

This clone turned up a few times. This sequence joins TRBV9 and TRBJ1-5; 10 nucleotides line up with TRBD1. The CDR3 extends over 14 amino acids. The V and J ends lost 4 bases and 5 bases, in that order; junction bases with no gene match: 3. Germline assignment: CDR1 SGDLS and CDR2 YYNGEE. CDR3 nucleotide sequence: TGTGCCAGCAGCTTCGGACAGGGGGATCAGCCCCAGCATTTT. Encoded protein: CASSFGQGDQPQHF.

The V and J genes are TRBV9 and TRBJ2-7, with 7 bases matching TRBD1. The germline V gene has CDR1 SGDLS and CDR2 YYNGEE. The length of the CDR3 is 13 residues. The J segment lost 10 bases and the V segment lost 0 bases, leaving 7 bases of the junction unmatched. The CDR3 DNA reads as TGTGCCAGCAGCGTAGAGGGGACAGCCTACCAGTACTTC. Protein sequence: CASSVEGTAYQYF.

The CDR3 protein is CASSRVFNEKLFF. The CDR3 coding sequence is TGTGCCAGTTCCCGGGTTTTTAATGAAAAACTGTTTTTT. The rearrangement uses TRBV19 and TRBJ1-4; D unclear. The ends were cut back, 8 bases at V and 4 bases at J, with 11 bases in the middle. The germline gives CDR1 LNHDA, CDR2 SQIVND (reference sequence). This CDR3 spans 13 amino acids.

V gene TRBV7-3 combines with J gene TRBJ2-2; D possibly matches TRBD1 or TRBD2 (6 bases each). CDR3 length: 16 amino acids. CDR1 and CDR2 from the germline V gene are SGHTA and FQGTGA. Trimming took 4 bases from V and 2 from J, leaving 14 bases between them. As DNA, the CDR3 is TGTGCCAGCAGCTCCCGGGGGCCAAGCAACACCGGGGAGCTGTTTTTT. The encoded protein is CASSSRGPSNTGELFF. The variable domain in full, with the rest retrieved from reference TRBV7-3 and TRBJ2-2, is GAGVSQTPSNKVTEKGKYVELRCDPISGHTALYWYRQSLGQGPEFLIYFQGTGAADDSGLPNDRFFAVRPEGSVSTLKIQRTERGDSAVYLCASSSRGPSNTGELFFGEGSRLTVL.

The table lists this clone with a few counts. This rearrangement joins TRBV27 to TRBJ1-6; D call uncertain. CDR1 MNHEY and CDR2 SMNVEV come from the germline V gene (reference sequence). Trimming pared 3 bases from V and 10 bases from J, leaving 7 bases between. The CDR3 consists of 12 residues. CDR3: CASSFSGSPLHF. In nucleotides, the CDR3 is TGTGCCAGCAGTTTTAGCGGGTCACCCCTCCACTTT.

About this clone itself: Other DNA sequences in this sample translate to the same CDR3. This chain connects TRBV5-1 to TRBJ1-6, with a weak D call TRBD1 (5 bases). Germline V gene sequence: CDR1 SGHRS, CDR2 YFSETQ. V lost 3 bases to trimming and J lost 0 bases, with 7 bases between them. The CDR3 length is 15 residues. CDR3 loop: CASSSDSSYNSPLHF. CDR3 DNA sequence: TGCGCCAGCAGCTCCGACAGCTCCTATAATTCACCCCTCCACTTT.

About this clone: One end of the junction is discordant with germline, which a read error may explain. In nucleotides, the CDR3 is TGTGCTAGCAGCTTAGGTCTAGCGACGAACAATGAGCAGTTCTTC. It translates to CASSLGLATNNEQFF. The chain joins TRBV7-7 to TRBJ2-1; D possibly corresponds to TRBD2 (6 bases). This CDR3 spans 15 amino acids. Germline-derived CDR1 and CDR2 are SSHAT and FNYEAQ (reference sequence). Filled out from reference TRBV7-7 and TRBJ2-1, the complete variable domain reads GAGVSQSPRYKVTKRGQDVTLRCDPISSHATLYWYQQALGQGPEFLTYFNYEAQPDKSGLPSDRFSAERPEGSISTLTIQRTEQRDSAMYRCASSLGLATNNEQFFGPGTRLTVL.

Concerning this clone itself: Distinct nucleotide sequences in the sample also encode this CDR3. As DNA, the CDR3 is TGTGCCAGCAGCTTGCGGACTAGCGGGAGTTACGAGCAGTACTTC. Amino acids: CASSLRTSGSYEQYF. This sequence joins TRBV5-4 and TRBJ2-7, with 13 positions matching TRBD2. The CDR3 totals 15 residues. Germline V gene lookup returns CDR1 SGHNT and CDR2 YYREEE (reference sequence). V was pared by 1 base and J by 4 bases, with 2 bases of the junction left unmatched.

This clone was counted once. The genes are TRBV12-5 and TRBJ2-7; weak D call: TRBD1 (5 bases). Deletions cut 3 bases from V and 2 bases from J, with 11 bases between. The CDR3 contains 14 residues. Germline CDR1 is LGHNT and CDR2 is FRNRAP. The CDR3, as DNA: TGTGCTAGTGGTTTATTAAACAGGCCCTACGAGCAGTACTTC. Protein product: CASGLLNRPYEQYF.

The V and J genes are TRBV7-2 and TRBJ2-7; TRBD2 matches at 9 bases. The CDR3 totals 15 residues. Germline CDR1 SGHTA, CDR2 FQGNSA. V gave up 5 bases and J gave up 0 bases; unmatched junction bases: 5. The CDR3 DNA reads TGTGCCAGCAGCGTGGCTAGCGGGAACTCCTACGAGCAGTACTTC. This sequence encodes CASSVASGNSYEQYF.

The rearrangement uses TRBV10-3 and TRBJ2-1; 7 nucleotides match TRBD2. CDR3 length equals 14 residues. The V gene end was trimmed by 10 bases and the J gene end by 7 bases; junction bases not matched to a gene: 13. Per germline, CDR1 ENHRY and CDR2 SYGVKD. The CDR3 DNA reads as TGTGCCACGTATAGCGGGCCGAATTGGAATGAGCAGTTCTTC. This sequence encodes CATYSGPNWNEQFF.

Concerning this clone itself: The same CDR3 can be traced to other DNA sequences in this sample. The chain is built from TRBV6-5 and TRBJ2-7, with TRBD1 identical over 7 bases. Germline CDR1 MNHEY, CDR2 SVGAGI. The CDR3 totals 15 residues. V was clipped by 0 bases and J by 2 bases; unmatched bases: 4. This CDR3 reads CASSYSRQGTYEQYF. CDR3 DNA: TGTGCCAGCAGTTACTCGAGACAGGGCACCTACGAGCAGTACTTC.

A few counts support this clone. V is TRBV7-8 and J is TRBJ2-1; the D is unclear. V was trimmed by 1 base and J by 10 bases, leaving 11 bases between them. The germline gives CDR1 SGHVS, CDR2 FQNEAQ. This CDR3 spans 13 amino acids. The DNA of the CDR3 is TGTGCCAGCAGCTTAGTTAGTCTCGGGGAGCAGTTCTTC. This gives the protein CASSLVSLGEQFF.